This T cell receptor beta chain was retrieved from a study of cytotoxic CD8 clonotypes in ibrutinib-treated CLL. Looking at the study overall: By median around 74 months, around twelve had progressed and around 15 stayed remitted; responses had been 2 complete and 25 or so partial. On average, each sample had roughly 250,000 productive templates and approximately 100,000 productive rearrangements.

TCRdb's copy holds only in-frame clones and misses some; the assay was immunoSEQ multiplex PCR. The sample yields roughly 250,000 clones, 70% seen once. As to this clone: The antigen remains undetermined.

Study findings and constraints: Clonality at baseline surpassed age-matched healthy donors and tracked circulating CD8+ T-cell counts.

V was clipped by 5 bases and J by 4 bases; unmatched bases: 10. The CDR3 extends over 16 amino acids. Germline assignment: CDR1 SGHTA and CDR2 FQGNSA. Sequencing used PBMCs, obtained after 24 months of ibrutinib treatment. The chain uses TRBV7-2 and TRBJ2-4; 8 positions agree with TRBD2. This TCR was recovered from a human donor with chronic lymphocytic leukemia. The CDR3 DNA reads TGTGCCAGCAGCCTCGCGGGGGGTGGATCTAAAAACATTCAGTACTTC. Its translation: CASSLAGGGSKNIQYF.